This is a list of T cell receptor beta chains from one sample in a study of blood T cells in healthy people across ages. MiXCR was run by TCRdb on the 5' RACE reads, yielding one entry per CDR3 protein. The sample holds some 800,000 distinct CDR3 sequences; roughly 25% are singletons and the top ten take under 4.5%. The same data also contributed to another study, on T cells of mothers and their children.

Material: blood. Every receptor here comes from a boy between 5 and 17 years old in good health. Both conserved end residues are part of each CDR3. A D gene is named only where the DNA matches it firmly. Part of the rows lack a size; the others show once, few, many or a class for expanded clones.

clone_size: NA; v_call: TRBV7-2; j_call: TRBJ2-3; d_call: NA; cdr3_aa: CASSSPPRVDTQYF; cdr3_nt: TGTGCCAGCAGCTCGCCCCCGCGGGTAGATACGCAGTATTTT
clone_size: many; v_call: TRBV28; j_call: TRBJ2-6; d_call: NA; cdr3_aa: CASSSGASGANVLTF; cdr3_nt: TGTGCCAGCAGCTCCGGGGCCTCTGGGGCCAACGTCCTGACTTTC
clone_size: NA; v_call: TRBV7-2; j_call: TRBJ2-1; d_call: NA; cdr3_aa: CASSLANADYNEQFF; cdr3_nt: TGTGCCAGCAGCTTAGCAAACGCAGATTACAATGAGCAGTTCTTC
clone_size: NA; v_call: TRBV28; j_call: TRBJ2-7; d_call: NA; cdr3_aa: CASSPGTPLSYEQYF; cdr3_nt: TGTGCCAGCAGTCCCGGGACACCTCTCTCCTACGAGCAGTACTTC
clone_size: NA; v_call: TRBV7-2; j_call: TRBJ2-7; d_call: TRBD2; cdr3_aa: CASSRTSSASYEQYF; cdr3_nt: TGTGCCAGCAGCAGGACTAGTTCCGCATCCTACGAGCAGTACTTC
clone_size: NA; v_call: TRBV7-2; j_call: TRBJ2-1; d_call: TRBD2; cdr3_aa: CASSSGLAGAFEQFF; cdr3_nt: TGTGCCAGCAGCTCCGGACTAGCGGGAGCATTTGAGCAGTTCTTC
clone_size: NA; v_call: TRBV6-4; j_call: TRBJ2-3; d_call: NA; cdr3_aa: CASSKTTTDTQYF; cdr3_nt: TGTGCCAGCTCTAAAACTACCACAGATACGCAGTATTTT
clone_size: few; v_call: TRBV14; j_call: TRBJ2-7; d_call: TRBD2; cdr3_aa: CASSRSLAGGPEDEQYF; cdr3_nt: TGTGCCAGCAGCCGAAGCCTAGCGGGAGGGCCCGAAGACGAGCAGTACTTC
clone_size: NA; v_call: TRBV9; j_call: TRBJ2-1; d_call: TRBD2; cdr3_aa: CASSHLAGSYNEQFF; cdr3_nt: TGTGCCAGCAGCCACCTAGCGGGCTCCTACAATGAGCAGTTCTTC
clone_size: NA; v_call: TRBV7-2; j_call: TRBJ1-2; d_call: NA; cdr3_aa: CASSSEDRGYTF; cdr3_nt: TGTGCCAGCAGCTCAGAGGATCGGGGCTACACCTTC
clone_size: NA; v_call: TRBV6-1; j_call: TRBJ2-5; d_call: TRBD2; cdr3_aa: CASSTKQIAGGPGTQYF; cdr3_nt: TGTGCCAGCAGTACGAAACAAATAGCGGGAGGGCCCGGGACCCAGTACTTC
clone_size: NA; v_call: TRBV27; j_call: TRBJ2-7; d_call: TRBD1; cdr3_aa: CASSLSRGDRGYEQYF; cdr3_nt: TGTGCCAGCAGTTTATCTCGGGGGGACAGGGGATACGAGCAGTACTTC
clone_size: few; v_call: TRBV27; j_call: TRBJ2-3; d_call: TRBD2; cdr3_aa: CASSLRAGARTDTQYF; cdr3_nt: TGTGCCAGCAGTTTACGAGCGGGGGCGCGCACAGATACGCAGTATTTT
clone_size: NA; v_call: TRBV12-3/TRBV12-4; j_call: TRBJ2-7; d_call: NA; cdr3_aa: CASSPTGLGEQYF; cdr3_nt: TGTGCCAGCAGTCCCACGGGGCTGGGAGAGCAGTACTTC
clone_size: NA; v_call: TRBV28; j_call: TRBJ2-7; d_call: NA; cdr3_aa: CASSLAASFDPEQYF; cdr3_nt: TGTGCCAGCAGTTTAGCGGCCAGTTTCGACCCCGAGCAGTACTTC
clone_size: few; v_call: TRBV6-1; j_call: TRBJ2-7; d_call: NA; cdr3_aa: CASSERFDEQYF; cdr3_nt: TGTGCCAGCAGTGAAAGGTTCGACGAGCAGTACTTC
clone_size: few; v_call: TRBV6-6; j_call: TRBJ2-3; d_call: TRBD2; cdr3_aa: CASTIAGTQYF; cdr3_nt: TGTGCCAGCACAATAGCGGGTACGCAGTATTTT
clone_size: NA; v_call: TRBV12-3/TRBV12-4; j_call: TRBJ2-5; d_call: NA; cdr3_aa: CASSLTGNLQETQYF; cdr3_nt: TGTGCCAGCAGTTTAACGGGGAACCTTCAAGAGACCCAGTACTTC
clone_size: NA; v_call: TRBV7-9; j_call: TRBJ2-3; d_call: NA; cdr3_aa: CASSLVLGVGDTQYF; cdr3_nt: TGTGCCAGCAGCTTAGTTCTCGGGGTGGGAGATACGCAGTATTTT
clone_size: NA; v_call: TRBV12-3/TRBV12-4; j_call: TRBJ2-7; d_call: NA; cdr3_aa: CASSFLRTTANEQYF; cdr3_nt: TGTGCCAGCAGTTTTTTGCGGACCACGGCCAACGAGCAGTACTTC
clone_size: NA; v_call: TRBV6-2/TRBV6-3; j_call: TRBJ2-7; d_call: NA; cdr3_aa: CASSYRGDARSRYEQYF; cdr3_nt: TGTGCCAGCAGTTATAGAGGGGACGCCAGATCGAGGTACGAGCAGTACTTC
clone_size: NA; v_call: TRBV18; j_call: TRBJ2-6; d_call: NA; cdr3_aa: CASSPRGDISGANVLTF; cdr3_nt: TGTGCCAGCTCACCACGTGGGGATATCTCTGGGGCCAACGTCCTGACTTTC
clone_size: NA; v_call: TRBV9; j_call: TRBJ2-7; d_call: NA; cdr3_aa: CASSEDANYYEQYF; cdr3_nt: TGTGCCAGCAGTGAGGACGCAAACTACTACGAGCAGTACTTC
clone_size: NA; v_call: TRBV7-7; j_call: TRBJ2-3; d_call: NA; cdr3_aa: CASSPNYGTDFPDTQYF; cdr3_nt: TGTGCTAGCAGCCCGAACTACGGGACGGACTTTCCAGATACGCAGTATTTT
clone_size: NA; v_call: TRBV12-3/TRBV12-4; j_call: TRBJ1-4; d_call: NA; cdr3_aa: CASSWGLANEKLFF; cdr3_nt: TGTGCCAGCAGCTGGGGGTTGGCTAATGAAAAACTGTTTTTT
clone_size: NA; v_call: TRBV11-2; j_call: TRBJ1-1; d_call: NA; cdr3_aa: CASSLGGGRERGTEAFF; cdr3_nt: TGTGCCAGCAGCTTAGGGGGTGGTAGGGAACGGGGCACTGAAGCTTTCTTT
clone_size: NA; v_call: TRBV6-1; j_call: TRBJ2-7; d_call: NA; cdr3_aa: CATGRAIFSSYEQYF; cdr3_nt: TGTGCCACCGGGCGTGCGATTTTTAGCTCCTACGAGCAGTACTTC
clone_size: NA; v_call: TRBV2; j_call: TRBJ2-4; d_call: TRBD2; cdr3_aa: CASRPGTSSAKNIQYF; cdr3_nt: TGTGCCAGCAGGCCCGGGACTAGCTCGGCCAAAAACATTCAGTACTTC
clone_size: NA; v_call: TRBV29-1; j_call: TRBJ2-7; d_call: NA; cdr3_aa: CSVWTGSYEQYF; cdr3_nt: TGCAGCGTTTGGACTGGATCCTACGAGCAGTACTTC
clone_size: NA; v_call: TRBV18; j_call: TRBJ2-2; d_call: NA; cdr3_aa: CASSPDQNTGELFF; cdr3_nt: TGTGCCAGCTCACCGGATCAGAACACCGGGGAGCTGTTTTTT
clone_size: NA; v_call: TRBV7-6; j_call: TRBJ2-3; d_call: NA; cdr3_aa: CASSPRDLGIDTDTQYF; cdr3_nt: TGTGCCAGCAGCCCTCGGGATTTGGGTATCGATACAGATACGCAGTATTTT
clone_size: few; v_call: TRBV29-1; j_call: TRBJ2-2; d_call: NA; cdr3_aa: CSVDRQNTGELFF; cdr3_nt: TGCAGCGTTGATCGGCAGAACACCGGGGAGCTGTTTTTT
clone_size: NA; v_call: TRBV11-2; j_call: TRBJ1-1; d_call: TRBD1; cdr3_aa: CASSLIQGLAEAFF; cdr3_nt: TGTGCCAGCAGCTTAATACAGGGGCTTGCTGAAGCTTTCTTT
clone_size: NA; v_call: TRBV12-3/TRBV12-4; j_call: TRBJ2-7; d_call: TRBD1; cdr3_aa: CASSLLPGQGAGEQYF; cdr3_nt: TGTGCCAGCAGTTTACTACCGGGACAGGGGGCCGGCGAGCAGTACTTC
clone_size: NA; v_call: TRBV15; j_call: TRBJ2-1; d_call: NA; cdr3_aa: CATSREGGRDNEQFF; cdr3_nt: TGTGCCACCAGCAGAGAAGGGGGACGGGACAATGAGCAGTTCTTC
clone_size: NA; v_call: TRBV3-1; j_call: TRBJ1-1; d_call: NA; cdr3_aa: CASSQVGGADTEAFF; cdr3_nt: TGTGCCAGCAGCCAAGTTGGGGGGGCGGACACTGAAGCTTTCTTT
clone_size: NA; v_call: TRBV9; j_call: TRBJ2-3; d_call: NA; cdr3_aa: CASSVSFGQDTQYF; cdr3_nt: TGTGCCAGCAGCGTTAGTTTTGGTCAGGATACGCAGTATTTT
clone_size: once; v_call: TRBV7-3; j_call: TRBJ2-2; d_call: TRBD1; cdr3_aa: CASSSRRLGQGTNLNTGELFF; cdr3_nt: TGTGCCAGCAGCTCCCGGAGACTAGGACAGGGGACTAATTTGAACACCGGGGAGCTGTTTTTT
clone_size: few; v_call: TRBV3-1; j_call: TRBJ2-1; d_call: TRBD2; cdr3_aa: CASSPGVTSGRGEQFF; cdr3_nt: TGTGCCAGCAGCCCCGGGGTGACTAGCGGGAGGGGTGAGCAGTTCTTC
clone_size: NA; v_call: TRBV10-3; j_call: TRBJ2-1; d_call: TRBD2; cdr3_aa: CAISESRLAGGGNEQFF; cdr3_nt: TGTGCCATCAGTGAGTCGAGGCTAGCGGGAGGAGGGAATGAGCAGTTCTTC
clone_size: few; v_call: TRBV7-8; j_call: TRBJ1-2; d_call: NA; cdr3_aa: CASSQNGAPNYGYTF; cdr3_nt: TGTGCCAGCAGCCAGAATGGGGCACCTAACTATGGCTACACCTTC
clone_size: NA; v_call: TRBV5-1; j_call: TRBJ2-1; d_call: TRBD1; cdr3_aa: CASSGTGDNEQFF; cdr3_nt: TGCGCCAGCAGCGGGACAGGGGACAATGAGCAGTTCTTC
clone_size: NA; v_call: TRBV4-3; j_call: TRBJ1-2; d_call: NA; cdr3_aa: CASSRIGTPLYTF; cdr3_nt: TGCGCCAGCAGCCGGATCGGGACACCACTATACACCTTC
clone_size: NA; v_call: TRBV7-2; j_call: TRBJ2-2; d_call: TRBD2; cdr3_aa: CASSLAAWGLDRTGELFF; cdr3_nt: TGTGCCAGCAGCTTAGCAGCATGGGGACTAGATCGCACCGGGGAGCTGTTTTTT
clone_size: NA; v_call: TRBV6-5; j_call: TRBJ2-1; d_call: TRBD2; cdr3_aa: CASSYDRAGGPIYEQFF; cdr3_nt: TGTGCCAGCAGTTACGACAGAGCGGGAGGGCCTATCTATGAGCAGTTCTTC
clone_size: few; v_call: TRBV20-1; j_call: TRBJ1-1; d_call: NA; cdr3_aa: CSARDRVYSEAFF; cdr3_nt: TGCAGTGCTAGAGATCGGGTCTACTCTGAAGCTTTCTTT
clone_size: few; v_call: TRBV19; j_call: TRBJ2-5; d_call: TRBD1; cdr3_aa: CASSGTGAPRRRETQYF; cdr3_nt: TGTGCCAGTAGCGGCACAGGGGCCCCACGTCGTCGGGAGACCCAGTACTTC
clone_size: NA; v_call: TRBV4-3; j_call: TRBJ2-3; d_call: TRBD2; cdr3_aa: CASSQVPLAGSTDTQYF; cdr3_nt: TGCGCCAGCAGCCAAGTCCCTCTAGCGGGCAGCACAGATACGCAGTATTTT
clone_size: NA; v_call: TRBV25-1; j_call: TRBJ1-1; d_call: NA; cdr3_aa: CASSEYGQNTEAFF; cdr3_nt: TGTGCCAGCAGTGAATATGGACAGAACACTGAAGCTTTCTTT
clone_size: few; v_call: TRBV11-2; j_call: TRBJ1-2; d_call: TRBD1; cdr3_aa: CASTGQGAHGYTF; cdr3_nt: TGTGCCAGCACGGGACAGGGGGCGCACGGCTACACCTTC
clone_size: few; v_call: TRBV7-9; j_call: TRBJ2-3; d_call: TRBD2; cdr3_aa: CASSLLLAGVLWGTDTQYF; cdr3_nt: TGTGCCAGCAGCTTACTACTAGCGGGAGTTTTGTGGGGCACAGATACGCAGTATTTT
clone_size: NA; v_call: TRBV11-2; j_call: TRBJ1-1; d_call: TRBD1; cdr3_aa: CASSLDGDRVVEAFF; cdr3_nt: TGTGCCAGCAGCTTAGATGGTGACAGGGTCGTTGAAGCTTTCTTT
clone_size: NA; v_call: TRBV28; j_call: TRBJ1-2; d_call: NA; cdr3_aa: CASSYSTLLGDGNGYTF; cdr3_nt: TGTGCCAGCAGTTACTCAACTCTTTTGGGGGACGGCAATGGCTACACCTTC
clone_size: few; v_call: TRBV6-5; j_call: TRBJ2-7; d_call: NA; cdr3_aa: CASSYQAGPYEQYF; cdr3_nt: TGTGCCAGCAGTTACCAAGCCGGACCCTACGAGCAGTACTTC
clone_size: few; v_call: TRBV29-1; j_call: TRBJ2-5; d_call: NA; cdr3_aa: CSVDDWTDETQYF; cdr3_nt: TGCAGCGTTGATGACTGGACTGATGAGACCCAGTACTTC
clone_size: few; v_call: TRBV4-1; j_call: TRBJ1-4; d_call: NA; cdr3_aa: CASSQGPRAEKLFF; cdr3_nt: TGCGCCAGCAGCCAAGGTCCCAGGGCTGAAAAACTGTTTTTT